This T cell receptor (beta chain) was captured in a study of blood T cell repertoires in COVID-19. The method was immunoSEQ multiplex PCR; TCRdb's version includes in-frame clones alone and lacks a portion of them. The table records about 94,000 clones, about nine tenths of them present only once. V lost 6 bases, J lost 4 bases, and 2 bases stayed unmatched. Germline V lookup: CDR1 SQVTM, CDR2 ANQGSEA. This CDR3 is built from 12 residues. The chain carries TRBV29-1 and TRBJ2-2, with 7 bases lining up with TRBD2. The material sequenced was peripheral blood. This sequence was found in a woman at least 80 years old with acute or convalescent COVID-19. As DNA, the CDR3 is TGCAGCGTGGGGAGGGGCACCGGGGAGCTGTTTTTT. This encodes CSVGRGTGELFF.